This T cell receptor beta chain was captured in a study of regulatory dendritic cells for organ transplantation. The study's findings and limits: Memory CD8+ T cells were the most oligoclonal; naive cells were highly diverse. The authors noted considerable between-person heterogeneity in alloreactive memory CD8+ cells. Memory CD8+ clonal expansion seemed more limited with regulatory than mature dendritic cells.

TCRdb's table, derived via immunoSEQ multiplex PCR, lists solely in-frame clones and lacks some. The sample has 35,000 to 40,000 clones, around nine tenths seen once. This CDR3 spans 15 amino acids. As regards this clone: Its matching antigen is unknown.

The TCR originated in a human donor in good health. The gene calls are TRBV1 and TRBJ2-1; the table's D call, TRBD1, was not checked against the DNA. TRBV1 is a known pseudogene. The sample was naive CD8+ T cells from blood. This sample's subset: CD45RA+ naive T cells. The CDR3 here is CTSSRRQRVAASPFF. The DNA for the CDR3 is TGCACCAGCAGCCGCCGACAGAGAGTAGCAGCATCCCCGTTCTTC.